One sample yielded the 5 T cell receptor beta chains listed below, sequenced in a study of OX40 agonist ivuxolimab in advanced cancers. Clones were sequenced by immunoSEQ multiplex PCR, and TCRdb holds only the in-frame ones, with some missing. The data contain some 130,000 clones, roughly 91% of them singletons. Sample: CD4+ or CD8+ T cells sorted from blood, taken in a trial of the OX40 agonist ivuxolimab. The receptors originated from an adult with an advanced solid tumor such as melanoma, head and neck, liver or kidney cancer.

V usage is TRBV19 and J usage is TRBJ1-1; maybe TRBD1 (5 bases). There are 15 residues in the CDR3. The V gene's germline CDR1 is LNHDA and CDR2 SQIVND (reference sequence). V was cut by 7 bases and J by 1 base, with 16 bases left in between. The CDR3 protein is CASKVVGAGNTEAFF. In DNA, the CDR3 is TGTGCCAGTAAGGTAGTAGGGGCAGGGAACACTGAAGCTTTCTTT.

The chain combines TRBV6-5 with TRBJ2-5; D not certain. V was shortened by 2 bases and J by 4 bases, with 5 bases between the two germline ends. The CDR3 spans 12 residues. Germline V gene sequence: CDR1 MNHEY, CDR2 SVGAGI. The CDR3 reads CASSYIRETQYF. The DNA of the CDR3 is TGTGCCAGCAGTTACATCCGAGAGACCCAGTACTTC.

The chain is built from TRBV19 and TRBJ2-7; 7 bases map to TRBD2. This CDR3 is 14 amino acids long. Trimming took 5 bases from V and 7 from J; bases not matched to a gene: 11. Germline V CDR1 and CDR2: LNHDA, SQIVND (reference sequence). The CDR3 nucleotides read TGTGCCAGTAGTCTCCGCCCCCAGGGAGGGGAGCAGTACTTC. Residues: CASSLRPQGGEQYF. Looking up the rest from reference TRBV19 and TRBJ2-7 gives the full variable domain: DGGITQSPKYLFRKEGQNVTLSCEQNLNHDAMYWYRQDPGQGLRLIYYSQIVNDFQKGDIAEGYSVSREKKESFPLTVTSAQKNPTAFYLCASSLRPQGGEQYFGPGTRLTVT.

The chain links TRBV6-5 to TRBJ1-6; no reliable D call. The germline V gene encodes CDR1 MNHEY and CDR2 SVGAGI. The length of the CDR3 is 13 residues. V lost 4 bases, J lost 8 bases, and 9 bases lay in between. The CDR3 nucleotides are TGTGCCAGCAGTTTACTGGTGGATTCACCCCTCCACTTT. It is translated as CASSLLVDSPLHF.

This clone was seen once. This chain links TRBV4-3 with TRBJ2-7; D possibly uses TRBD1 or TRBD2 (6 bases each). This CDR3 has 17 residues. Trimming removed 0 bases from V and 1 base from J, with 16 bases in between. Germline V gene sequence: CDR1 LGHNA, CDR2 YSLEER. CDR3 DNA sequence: TGCGCCAGCAGCCAAGACGCCCTAGGGGGGAGTTCCTACGAGCAGTACTTC. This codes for CASSQDALGGSSYEQYF.